The sequence of this TCR beta chain was determined in a study of CD8 T cells in Susac syndrome. An amount of RNA that ranged from about 0.45 to 1 ug was reverse transcribed with random hexamers. In TCRdb, the immunoSEQ multiplex PCR reads were re-called with MiXCR into one record per CDR3 protein. This sample has approximately 180,000 distinct CDR3 sequences; 91% occur once, and the top ten carry about 0.09%. The V end was cut by 1 base, the J end by 2 bases, with 12 bases between. Germline V gives CDR1 LNHNV, CDR2 YYDKDF (reference sequence). The CDR3 totals 15 residues. TEMRA cells were FACS-enriched and CD8+ and CD4+ T cells negatively isolated.

The TCR comes from a human donor with Susac syndrome. The sample taken for sequencing was CD4+ T cells from PBMCs. V gene TRBV15 combines with J gene TRBJ2-7, with D maybe TRBD1 (6 bases). The CDR3 here is CATSRGGQSAYEQYF. CDR3 bases: TGTGCCACCAGCAGAGGCGGACAGTCTGCCTACGAGCAGTACTTC. Complete variable domain (other parts from reference TRBV15 and TRBJ2-7): DAMVIQNPRYQVTQFGKPVTLSCSQTLNHNVMYWYQQKSSQAPKLLFHYYDKDFNNEADTPDNFQSRRPNTSFCFLDIRSPGLGDTAMYLCATSRGGQSAYEQYFGPGTRLTVT.